Following are 15 T cell receptor beta chains from one sample sequenced in a study of blood T cell repertoires in COVID-19. Assay used: immunoSEQ multiplex PCR; TCRdb lists only in-frame clones, some missing. The sample has 55,000 to 80,000 clones, roughly 80% seen once; the top ten hold roughly an eighth. The sequenced sample was peripheral blood. These receptors came from a human donor in a cohort sampled during active COVID-19.

This chain links TRBV6-5 with TRBJ1-2; TRBD1 is a possible D gene (6 bases). Trimming removed 7 bases at V and 7 bases at J, with 16 bases between. Germline V CDR1 and CDR2: MNHEY, SVGAGI. This CDR3 has 13 amino acids. The CDR3 here is CASTPRGGTGYTF. DNA of the CDR3: TGTGCCAGCACCCCTAGGGGGGGGACTGGCTACACCTTC.

The chain links TRBV25-1 to TRBJ2-3; TRBD2 is a possible D gene (6 bases). This CDR3 spans 15 amino acids. Per germline, CDR1 MGHDK and CDR2 SYGVNS. V lost 3 bases and J lost 0, with 10 bases in between. DNA of the CDR3: TGTGCCAGCAGTGAGGCGGGGAGAAGCACAGATACGCAGTATTTT. Protein sequence: CASSEAGRSTDTQYF.

The V gene is TRBV6-4, the J gene TRBJ1-2, with TRBD1 matching 8 bases. The V segment lost 5 bases and the J segment 10 bases; nucleotides outside the gene matches: 12. Germline loops: CDR1 MRHNA, CDR2 SNTAGT. This CDR3 spans 14 amino acids. The chain's CDR3 is CASSTSGTGESYTF. The CDR3 region has the DNA TGTGCCAGCAGTACTAGTGGGACAGGAGAATCCTACACCTTC.

The chain links TRBV6-5 to TRBJ2-7, with TRBD2 matching 7 bases. V dropped 0 bases and J dropped 3; count of bases not matched to a gene: 2. Germline V lookup: CDR1 MNHEY, CDR2 SVGAGI. The CDR3 is made up of 14 amino acids. The CDR3 here is CASSYSTGGYEQYF. CDR3 DNA sequence: TGTGCCAGCAGTTACTCGACGGGGGGCTACGAGCAGTACTTC.

The chain uses TRBV15 and TRBJ1-3, with D hard to call. V was clipped by 0 bases and J by 4 bases, with 13 bases between them. The CDR3 runs to 16 residues. CDR1 is LNHNV and CDR2 is YYDKDF in the germline V gene (reference sequence). The chain's CDR3 is CATSRDAGLGGNTIYF. The CDR3 DNA sequence: TGTGCCACCAGCAGAGACGCGGGTCTAGGAGGAAACACCATATATTTT.

A few counts support this clone. The chain recombines TRBV7-9 with TRBJ1-1; D remains ambiguous. Germline V CDR1 and CDR2: SEHNR, FQNEAQ (reference sequence). Trimming removed 1 base at V and 4 bases at J, with 7 bases between. This CDR3 is built from 13 residues. As DNA, the CDR3 is TGTGCCAGCAGCTTAGGGGGAGGCACTGAAGCTTTCTTT. Residues: CASSLGGGTEAFF.

This clone turned up a few times. The chain joins TRBV28 to TRBJ1-4; D unresolved. This CDR3 has 12 residues. Trimming pared 2 bases from V and 6 bases from J, leaving 4 bases between. Germline values: CDR1 MDHEN, CDR2 SYDVKM. The CDR3 DNA is TGTGCCAGCAGTTTAACGGATGAAAAACTGTTTTTT. Its protein is CASSLTDEKLFF.

The count of this clone is one. The V gene is TRBV7-9, the J gene TRBJ2-5; tentatively, D is TRBD2 (5 bases). The CDR3 covers 14 residues. Germline V gene sequence: CDR1 SEHNR, CDR2 FQNEAQ (reference sequence). V lost 3 bases to trimming and J lost 5 bases, with 13 bases between them. The CDR3 DNA sequence: TGTGCCAGCAGCTTCGGGGTACTCGGGGAGACCCAGTACTTC. Protein: CASSFGVLGETQYF. The whole variable domain, filled in from reference TRBV7-9 and TRBJ2-5, reads DTGVSQNPRHKITKRGQNVTFRCDPISEHNRLYWYRQTLGQGPEFLTYFQNEAQLEKSRLLSDRFSAERPKGSFSTLEIQRTEQGDSAMYLCASSFGVLGETQYFGPGTRLLVL.

The chain joins TRBV7-2 to TRBJ1-2; D remains unclear. Trimming left V 5 bases short and J 8 bases short, with 12 bases between. The CDR3 loop spans 12 amino acids. In germline, CDR1 is SGHTA, CDR2 FQGNSA. The CDR3 sequence is CASSLQNSGYTF. The CDR3 bases are TGTGCCAGCAGCCTACAGAATTCGGGCTACACCTTC.

The chain has TRBV12-3 or TRBV12-4 and TRBJ2-7, with D maybe TRBD1 (6 bases). CDR3 size: 13 residues. V gave up 3 bases and J gave up 1 base, with 7 bases separating them. The CDR3 reads CASSFQGSYEQYF. DNA of the CDR3: TGTGCCAGCAGTTTTCAGGGGTCCTACGAGCAGTACTTC.

This sequence joins TRBV7-9 and TRBJ1-1; 7 bases line up with TRBD1. Germline V gives CDR1 SEHNR, CDR2 FQNEAQ (reference sequence). Trimming cost V 5 bases and J 7 bases; bases outside gene matches: 10. This CDR3 contains 14 residues. The CDR3 region is CASSPRQGSDEAFF. CDR3 nucleotide sequence: TGTGCCAGCAGCCCCAGACAGGGCAGCGATGAAGCTTTCTTT.

The rearrangement uses TRBV5-1 and TRBJ2-5; the match to TRBD1 covers 9 bases. The germline V gene encodes CDR1 SGHRS and CDR2 YFSETQ. There are 13 residues in the CDR3. Unmatched junction bases numbered 4, after V lost 5 bases and J lost 5 bases. The CDR3 DNA reads as TGCGCCAGCAGTACTGGGACAGGGGAGACCCAGTACTTC. Amino acid sequence: CASSTGTGETQYF. Supplemented by reference TRBV5-1 and TRBJ2-5, the full variable domain reads KAGVTQTPRYLIKTRGQQVTLSCSPISGHRSVSWYQQTPGQGLQFLFEYFSETQRNKGNFPGRFSGRQFSNSRSEMNVSTLELGDSALYLCASSTGTGETQYFGPGTRLLVL.

The chain uses TRBV28 and TRBJ1-1, with a weak D call TRBD1 (5 bases). Looked up from germline, CDR1 is MDHEN and CDR2 is SYDVKM. The V end was cut by 0 bases, the J end by 1 base, with 12 bases between. The CDR3 runs to 16 residues. In DNA form, the CDR3 reads TGTGCCAGCAGTTTATGGGCCGGACAAACGAACACTGAAGCTTTCTTT. Encoded protein: CASSLWAGQTNTEAFF.

The CDR3 spells CASSFLSGNYEQYF. As DNA, the CDR3 is TGTGCCAGCAGTTTTCTCAGCGGAAACTACGAGCAGTACTTC. The chain is built from TRBV6-6 and TRBJ2-7, with D possibly TRBD2 on 5 matching bases. CDR1 and CDR2 (germline): MNHNY, SVGAGI (reference sequence). The V and J ends lost 4 bases and 3 bases respectively, with 13 bases between them. This CDR3 is built from 14 residues.

V is TRBV6-5 and J is TRBJ2-2, with D tentatively TRBD1 (6 bases). The V end lost 7 bases, the J end lost 5 bases, and 14 bases lay between the germline ends. The CDR3 loop spans 14 amino acids. Germline V gene data show CDR1 as MNHEY and CDR2 as SVGAGI. CDR3 sequence: CASNLQGGTGELFF. DNA for the CDR3: TGTGCCAGCAACTTACAAGGGGGAACCGGGGAGCTGTTTTTT.